The 15 T cell receptor beta chains below all came from one sample that was sequenced in a study of regulatory T cells in long-lasting Graves disease. The time point: newly diagnosed GD, antithyroid drugs for less than 3 months. Making the TCR library involved RNA that had been extracted from PBMCs. Arm-PCR with iRepertoire HTBI primers amplified the CDR3 regions for these TCR beta libraries. TCRdb independently ran MiXCR on the multiplex PCR reads; one entry per CDR3 protein. The sample has 620,000 or so distinct CDR3 sequences; 15% to 20% are singletons. The same sample was also used in a study of T cells in Graves' hyperthyroidism and ophthalmopathy.

Sequences were derived from peripheral blood mononuclear cells (PBMCs), sampled at new diagnosis, from a patient treated with antithyroid drugs. These receptors were obtained from a woman younger than 45 with Graves disease.

The V gene is TRBV27, the J gene TRBJ2-7, with 8 bases aligning to TRBD1. The germline gives CDR1 MNHEY, CDR2 SMNVEV (reference sequence). The trim removed 7 bases at V and 3 bases at J, leaving 11 bases unmatched. This CDR3 comprises 15 residues. CDR3 sequence (DNA): TGTGCCAGCAATCACAGGGGGGCAGGGGGCTACGAGCAGTACTTC. Amino acid sequence: CASNHRGAGGYEQYF.

The CDR3 loop is CATSSRQNTGELFF. Written as DNA, the CDR3 is TGTGCCACCAGCAGCCGACAGAACACCGGGGAGCTGTTTTTT. The J gene is TRBJ2-2, the V gene TRBV15; no firm D call. V dropped 3 bases and J dropped 1 base, with 6 bases sitting between them. This CDR3 is 14 amino acids long. Per the germline V gene, CDR1 is LNHNV and CDR2 is YYDKDF (reference sequence).

This clonotype occurred many times. V is TRBV19 and J is TRBJ1-1; D remains ambiguous. The V gene lost 6 bases and the J gene lost 5 bases, with 19 bases spanning the gap. This CDR3 has 15 residues. The germline gives CDR1 LNHDA, CDR2 SQIVND (reference sequence). The CDR3 DNA is TGTGCCAGTAGCCCCTGGATAGGGCGGGGAACTGAAGCTTTCTTT. As protein: CASSPWIGRGTEAFF.

The table lists this clonotype with many counts. CDR3 residues: CASSQTVFAGYTF. The CDR3 DNA follows: TGTGCCAGCAGCCAGACAGTATTCGCTGGCTACACCTTC. This chain connects TRBV12-3 or TRBV12-4 to TRBJ1-2; D perhaps matches TRBD1 (5 bases). The V end lost 6 bases, the J end lost 7 bases, and 15 bases lay between the germline ends. This CDR3 contains 13 residues.

This clonotype was seen more than once but under ten times. The genes are TRBV5-1 and TRBJ2-3; the D is unclear. The CDR3 sequence is 17 residues long. V was cut by 0 bases and J by 3 bases, with 17 bases left in between. Germline V lookup: CDR1 SGHRS, CDR2 YFSETQ. The CDR3 DNA reads as TGCGCCAGCAGCTTGGCCCGGAACAGTAGAAATACAGATACGCAGTATTTT. It encodes CASSLARNSRNTDTQYF.

This clonotype came up many times. The genes are TRBV20-1 and TRBJ2-2, with 14 bases matching TRBD2. The ends lost 5 bases at V and 7 bases at J; junction bases unmatched: 6. In germline, CDR1 is DFQATT, CDR2 SNEGSKA (reference sequence). The CDR3 has 15 residues. This CDR3 reads CSALTSGRAIGELFF. CDR3 nucleotide sequence: TGCAGTGCTTTGACTAGCGGGAGGGCTATCGGGGAGCTGTTTTTT.

The table lists this clonotype with a few counts. V and J are TRBV29-1 and TRBJ2-1; D remains ambiguous. The germline CDR1 and CDR2 sequences are SQVTM and ANQGSEA. V gave up 1 base and J gave up 4 bases, with 5 bases separating them. This CDR3 has 12 residues. Here the CDR3 DNA reads TGCAGCGTTGAAGCTCTGTACAATGAGCAGTTCTTC. Translated: CSVEALYNEQFF.

Of note for this clonotype: Possible read error: a much larger clone is one base away. J is TRBJ2-7 and V is TRBV18, with a possible D match to TRBD1 (6 bases). The V end lost 3 bases, the J end lost 0 bases, and 9 bases lay between the germline ends. This CDR3 region has 14 residues. The germline gives CDR1 KGHSH, CDR2 LQKENI. In nucleotides, the CDR3 is TGTGCCAGCTCACCCCGGGACATCTCCTACGAGCAGTACTTC. It encodes CASSPRDISYEQYF.

This clonotype was detected many times. The CDR3 is CASSSGLADQRNEQFF. The CDR3 DNA reads as TGTGCCAGCAGTTCGGGACTAGCGGACCAGCGCAATGAGCAGTTCTTC. This rearrangement joins TRBV28 to TRBJ2-1, with 11 bases lining up with TRBD2. This CDR3 has 16 amino acids. The junction had 8 bases not matched to a gene; V was cut back by 4 bases and J by 6 bases. Per the germline V gene, CDR1 is MDHEN and CDR2 is SYDVKM.

CDR3 protein: CSAWTGVTYEQYF. Written as DNA, the CDR3 is TGCAGTGCCTGGACAGGGGTTACCTACGAGCAGTACTTC. This rearrangement joins TRBV20-1 to TRBJ2-7; 9 bases agree with TRBD1. The CDR3 runs 13 residues. V lost 6 bases, J lost 2 bases, and 5 bases stayed unmatched. Per the germline V gene, CDR1 is DFQATT and CDR2 is SNEGSKA (reference sequence).

This clonotype was recorded many times. This chain joins TRBV28 and TRBJ2-2; TRBD1 matches at 12 bases. This CDR3 has 12 residues. The germline gives CDR1 MDHEN, CDR2 SYDVKM. The CDR3 DNA reads as TGTGCGGGACAGGGGGCACTTGGGGAGCTGTTTTTT. It specifies CAGQGALGELFF.

This clonotype was detected a few times. Given a much more abundant clone one base away, this may be a read error. The chain recombines TRBV2 with TRBJ2-1; 8 positions match TRBD2. The CDR3 is 15 amino acids. From germline, CDR1 is SNHLY and CDR2 FYNNEI. V gave up 5 bases and J gave up 4 bases; unmatched junction bases: 7. CDR3: CASSYPGLVYNEQFF. Here the CDR3 DNA reads TGTGCCAGCAGTTATCCGGGACTAGTTTACAATGAGCAGTTCTTC.

This clonotype was recorded at least ten times. The V and J genes are TRBV6-1 and TRBJ1-5; perhaps TRBD1 as D (6 bases). The CDR3 is made up of 15 amino acids. V dropped 6 bases and J dropped 2 bases, with 14 bases sitting between them. Germline CDR1 is MNHNS and CDR2 is SASEGT. CDR3 amino acids: CASSARGTGNQPQHF. The CDR3 DNA reads as TGTGCCAGCAGCGCCAGGGGTACGGGCAATCAGCCCCAGCATTTT.

This clonotype was seen more than once but under ten times. This sequence joins TRBV24-1 and TRBJ2-4; possibly TRBD1 for D (5 bases). Germline V gene lookup returns CDR1 KGHDR and CDR2 SFDVKD. Trimming cost V 4 bases and J 0 bases, with 12 bases left between them. The CDR3 runs 16 residues. The CDR3 loop is CATSDRDSEAKNIQYF. For the CDR3, the DNA is TGTGCCACCAGTGACCGTGACAGCGAAGCCAAAAACATTCAGTACTTC.

There are many counts of this clonotype. The chain uses TRBV6-2 or TRBV6-3 and TRBJ1-1; D unclear. V was trimmed by 6 bases and J by 11 bases, leaving 13 bases between them. The CDR3 contains 11 residues. Per germline, CDR1 MNHEY and CDR2 SVGEGT. CDR3 sequence (DNA): TGTGCCAGCAGCAATCTCCACTGGGCTTTCTTT. It translates to CASSNLHWAFF.